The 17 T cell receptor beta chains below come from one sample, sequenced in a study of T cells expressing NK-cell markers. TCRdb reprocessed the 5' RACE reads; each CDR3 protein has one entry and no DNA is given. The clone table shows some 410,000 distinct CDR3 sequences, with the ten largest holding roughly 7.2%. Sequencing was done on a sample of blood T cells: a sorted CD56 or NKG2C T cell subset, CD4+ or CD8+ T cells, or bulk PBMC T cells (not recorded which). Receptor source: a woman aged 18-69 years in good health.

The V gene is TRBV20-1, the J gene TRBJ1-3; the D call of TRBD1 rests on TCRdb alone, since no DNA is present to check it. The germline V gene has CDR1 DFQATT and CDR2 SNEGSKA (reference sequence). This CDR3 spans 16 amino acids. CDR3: CSAREGRGYGGNTIYF.

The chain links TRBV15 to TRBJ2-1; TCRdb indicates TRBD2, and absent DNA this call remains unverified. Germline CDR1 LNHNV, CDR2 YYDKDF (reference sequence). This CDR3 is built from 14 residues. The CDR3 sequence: CATSMAGGGGEQFF. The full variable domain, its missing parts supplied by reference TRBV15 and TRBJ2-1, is DAMVIQNPRYQVTQFGKPVTLSCSQTLNHNVMYWYQQKSSQAPKLLFHYYDKDFNNEADTPDNFQSRRPNTSFCFLDIRSPGLGDTAMYLCATSMAGGGGEQFFGPGTRLTVL.

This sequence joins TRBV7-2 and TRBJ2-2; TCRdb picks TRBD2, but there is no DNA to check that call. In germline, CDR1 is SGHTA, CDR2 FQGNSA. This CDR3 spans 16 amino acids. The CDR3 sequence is CASSFVAGLDTGELFF.

CDR3 sequence reads: CSARSSGRALGANVLTF. The genes are TRBV20-1 and TRBJ2-6; TCRdb indicates TRBD2, and absent DNA this call remains unverified. The germline V gene has CDR1 DFQATT and CDR2 SNEGSKA (reference sequence). The CDR3 runs to 17 residues.

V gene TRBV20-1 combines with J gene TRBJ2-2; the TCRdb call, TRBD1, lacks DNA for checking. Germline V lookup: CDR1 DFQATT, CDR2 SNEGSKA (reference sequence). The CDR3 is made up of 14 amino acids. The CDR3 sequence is CSARDWSRAGELFF.

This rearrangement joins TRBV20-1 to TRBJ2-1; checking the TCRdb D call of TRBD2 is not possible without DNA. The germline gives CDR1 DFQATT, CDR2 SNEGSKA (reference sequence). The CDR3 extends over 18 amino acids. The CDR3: CSAIRLAGGPRQYNEQFF.

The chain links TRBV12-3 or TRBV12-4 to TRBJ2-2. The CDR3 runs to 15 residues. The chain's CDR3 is CASSFEALNTGELFF.

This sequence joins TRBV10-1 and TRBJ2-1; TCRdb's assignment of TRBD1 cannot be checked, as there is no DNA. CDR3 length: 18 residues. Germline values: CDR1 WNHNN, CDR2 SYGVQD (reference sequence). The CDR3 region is CASSDDSTSGELNNEQFF.

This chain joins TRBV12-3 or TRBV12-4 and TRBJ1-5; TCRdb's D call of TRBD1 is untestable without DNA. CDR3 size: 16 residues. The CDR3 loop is CASTMNRDLGNQPQHF.

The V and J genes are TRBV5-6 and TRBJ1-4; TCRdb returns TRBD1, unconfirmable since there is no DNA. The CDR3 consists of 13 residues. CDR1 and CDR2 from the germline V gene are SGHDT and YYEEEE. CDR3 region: CASSLRGDEKLFF.

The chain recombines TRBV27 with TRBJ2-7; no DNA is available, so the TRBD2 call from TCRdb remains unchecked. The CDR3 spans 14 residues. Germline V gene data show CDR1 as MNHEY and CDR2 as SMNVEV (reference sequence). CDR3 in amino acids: CASRELAGEDEQYF.

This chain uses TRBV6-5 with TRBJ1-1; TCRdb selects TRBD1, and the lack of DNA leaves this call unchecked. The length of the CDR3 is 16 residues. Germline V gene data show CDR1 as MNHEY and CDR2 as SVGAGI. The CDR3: CASSYLPGTGGTEAFF.

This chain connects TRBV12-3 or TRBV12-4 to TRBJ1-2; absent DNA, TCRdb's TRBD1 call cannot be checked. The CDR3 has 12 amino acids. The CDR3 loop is CASTRTGFGYTF.

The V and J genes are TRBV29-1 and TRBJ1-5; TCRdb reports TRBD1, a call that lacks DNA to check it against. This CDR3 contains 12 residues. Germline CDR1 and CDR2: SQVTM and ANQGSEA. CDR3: CSVSNRDQPQHF. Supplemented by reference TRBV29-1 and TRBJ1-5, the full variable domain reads SAVISQKPSRDICQRGTSLTIQCQVDSQVTMMFWYRQQPGQSLTLIATANQGSEATYESGFVIDKFPISRPNLTFSTLTVSNMSPEDSSIYLCSVSNRDQPQHFGDGTRLSIL.

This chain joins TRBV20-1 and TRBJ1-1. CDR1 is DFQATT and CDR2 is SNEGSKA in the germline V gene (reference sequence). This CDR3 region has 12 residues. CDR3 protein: CSAGEYDTEAFF.

The CDR3 reads CASSQDTKDQLQETQYF. This chain connects TRBV4-2 to TRBJ2-5; as DNA is missing, the TRBD2 call by TCRdb cannot be tested. Germline loops: CDR1 LGHNA, CDR2 YNFKEQ. The CDR3 totals 17 residues.

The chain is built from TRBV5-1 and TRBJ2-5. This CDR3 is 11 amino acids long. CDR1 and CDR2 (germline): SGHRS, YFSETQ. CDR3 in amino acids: CASSFGGTQYF.